This TCR beta chain was captured in a study of shared clonotypes between healthy human individuals. Background on the study: Each donor's CD8 memory used one plate, CD8 naive two, each CD4 subset three.

The CDR3 spans 14 residues. Germline V lookup: CDR1 MDHEN, CDR2 SYDVKM. V was trimmed by 3 bases and J by 8 bases, leaving 16 bases between them. Findings of the study overall: There were few donors, and this limited the genetic and exposure-history diversity represented.

As regards this clone: As yet, its antigen is unknown.

Caucasian adults living in Nashville, Tennessee, provided all samples. Genomic DNA of each subset was evenly split across several immunoSEQ plates. Produced via immunoSEQ multiplex PCR; TCRdb's table is partial and in-frame only. The repertoire holds about 2.3 million clones, with about 92% as singletons. Sample: naive CD4+ T cells from PBMCs. Documented subset: CD45RA+ positively selected. The V call is TRBV28, the J call TRBJ1-2; D remains ambiguous. This clonotype was obtained from a man aged 18 to 30 in good health. Some clones in this sample may be carry-over from other donors' samples. CDR3: CASSFSDPVGGYTF. The CDR3 DNA reads TGTGCCAGCAGTTTTTCGGACCCGGTGGGGGGCTACACCTTC.